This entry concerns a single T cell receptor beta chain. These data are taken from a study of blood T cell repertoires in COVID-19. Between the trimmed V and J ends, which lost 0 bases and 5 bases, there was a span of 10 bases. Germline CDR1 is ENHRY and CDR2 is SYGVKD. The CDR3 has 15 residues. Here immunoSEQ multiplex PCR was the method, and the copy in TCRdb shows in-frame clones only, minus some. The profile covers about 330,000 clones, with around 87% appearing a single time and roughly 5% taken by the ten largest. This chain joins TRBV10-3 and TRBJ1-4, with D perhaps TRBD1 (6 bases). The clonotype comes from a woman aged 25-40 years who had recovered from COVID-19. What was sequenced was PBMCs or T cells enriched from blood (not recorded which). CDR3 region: CAISESAGVNEKLFF. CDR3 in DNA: TGTGCCATCAGTGAGTCGGCAGGGGTGAATGAAAAACTGTTTTTT.